What follows are 24 T cell receptor beta chains derived from one specimen sequenced in a study of T cells after yellow fever vaccination. TCRdb recomputed calls from the 5' RACE reads with MiXCR, one row per CDR3 protein. Of a few hundred thousand distinct CDR3 sequences detected, about 6% appear once; the ten largest clones hold 15%. Sequenced material: PBMCs, taken 5 days after the yellow fever booster vaccination. The receptors shown here come from a man aged 25 to 40 who received the YFV17D yellow fever vaccine.

This clonotype was picked up a small number of times. The chain couples TRBV28 to TRBJ2-2, with TRBD2 matching over 13 bases. Germline V gene sequence: CDR1 MDHEN, CDR2 SYDVKM. V trimming: 6 bases; J trimming: 5 bases; junction bases outside the gene matches: 3. CDR3 length: 15 residues. For the CDR3, the DNA is TGTGCCAGCAGACTAGCGGGAGGGGATACCGGGGAGCTGTTTTTT. Translated, it gives CASRLAGGDTGELFF. The whole variable domain, filled in from reference TRBV28 and TRBJ2-2, reads DVKVTQSSRYLVKRTGEKVFLECVQDMDHENMFWYRQDPGLGLRLIYFSYDVKMKEKGDIPEGYSVSREKKERFSLILESASTNQTSMYLCASRLAGGDTGELFFGEGSRLTVL.

This clonotype was recorded a few times. The chain couples TRBV2 to TRBJ1-5; D is uncertain. The germline gives CDR1 SNHLY, CDR2 FYNNEI. The CDR3 extends over 15 amino acids. Between the trimmed V and J ends, which lost 8 bases and 0 bases, there was a span of 14 bases. The CDR3 loop reads CASGVRAYSNQPQHF. In DNA form, the CDR3 reads TGTGCCAGCGGGGTCAGAGCCTATAGCAATCAGCCCCAGCATTTT.

This clonotype was observed many times. This CDR3 is CASSPGRGGEQYF. In DNA form, the CDR3 reads TGCGCCAGCAGCCCTGGCAGGGGAGGGGAGCAGTACTTC. V and J are TRBV4-1 and TRBJ2-7; TRBD2 is a possible D gene (7 bases). This CDR3 is built from 13 residues. V was shortened by 4 bases and J by 7 bases, with 14 bases between the two germline ends. Per germline, CDR1 MGHRA and CDR2 YSYEKL.

This clonotype was counted only a few times. The chain has TRBV5-1 and TRBJ2-3; possible D gene TRBD2, 5 bases. This CDR3 spans 13 amino acids. V lost 8 bases and J lost 1, with 11 bases in between. Germline loops: CDR1 SGHRS, CDR2 YFSETQ. The chain's CDR3 is CASKSGGTDTQYF. Written as DNA, the CDR3 is TGCGCCAGTAAGAGCGGAGGCACAGATACGCAGTATTTT.

This clonotype was seen repeatedly, ten times or more. The rearrangement uses TRBV6-5 and TRBJ2-2; D gene uncertain. V was trimmed by 7 bases and J by 4 bases, leaving 7 bases between them. Looked up from germline, CDR1 is MNHEY and CDR2 is SVGAGI. The CDR3 is made up of 12 amino acids. The CDR3 sequence is CASTSFTGELFF. The CDR3 DNA is TGTGCCAGCACTTCTTTCACCGGGGAGCTGTTTTTT.

This chain joins TRBV7-2 and TRBJ2-6; no reliable D call. V lost 5 bases and J lost 4, with 12 bases in between. Germline V lookup: CDR1 SGHTA, CDR2 FQGNSA. This CDR3 has 15 amino acids. The DNA for the CDR3 is TGTGCCAGCAGCCTCTTCGTCTCCGGGGCCAACGTCCTGACTTTC. Its translation is CASSLFVSGANVLTF.

CDR3 nucleotides: TGTGCCAGCAGTATCAGCGGGATCCAAACGGGGGAGCAGTACTTC. This translates into CASSISGIQTGEQYF. The chain recombines TRBV7-2 with TRBJ2-7; 7 bases line up with TRBD2. Germline trimming cut 6 bases from V and 7 bases from J; bases unmatched to any gene: 15. CDR1 is SGHTA, CDR2 FQGNSA, per germline. CDR3 length equals 15 residues.

The chain is built from TRBV20-1 and TRBJ2-1; D not certain. V shed 3 bases and J shed 8 bases, with 17 bases lying between them. Germline CDR1 DFQATT, CDR2 SNEGSKA (reference sequence). The CDR3 is 14 amino acids. The CDR3 is CSARRLDVFHEQFF. CDR3 DNA: TGCAGTGCTAGGAGGCTAGATGTATTCCATGAGCAGTTCTTC.

The V gene is TRBV29-1, the J gene TRBJ2-1; 7 bases line up with TRBD2. Germline values: CDR1 SQVTM, CDR2 ANQGSEA. With V trimmed by 7 bases and J by 0 bases, 9 bases remained unmatched. The CDR3 length is 15 residues. The CDR3 is CSAVGGSISYNEQFF. CDR3 nucleotide sequence: TGCAGCGCAGTGGGCGGGAGCATCTCCTACAATGAGCAGTTCTTC.

This clonotype has at least ten counts. The CDR3 reads CASSYSAGSMFF. The CDR3 bases are TGTGCCAGCAGTTACTCAGCCGGGAGCATGTTCTTC. The chain couples TRBV6-5 to TRBJ2-1, with D maybe TRBD2 (6 bases). The CDR3 spans 12 residues. Trimming stripped 0 bases from V and 15 bases from J, with 12 bases between. Germline CDR1 MNHEY, CDR2 SVGAGI.

The chain couples TRBV7-2 to TRBJ2-2; D is possibly TRBD2 (5 bases). Trimming left V 5 bases short and J 0 bases short, with 13 bases between. The CDR3 totals 16 residues. Germline V gives CDR1 SGHTA, CDR2 FQGNSA. This chain's CDR3 is CASSEPGIPNTGELFF. Written as DNA, the CDR3 is TGTGCCAGCAGCGAACCCGGGATCCCGAACACCGGGGAGCTGTTTTTT.

This clonotype was seen only a few times. The chain has TRBV29-1 and TRBJ2-3; the D gene is possibly TRBD2 (6 bases). V lost 7 bases and J 9 bases, leaving 14 bases between the germline ends. The CDR3 extends over 11 amino acids. CDR1 and CDR2 (germline): SQVTM, ANQGSEA. CDR3 in DNA: TGCAGCGGGAGGGATCCTCCGACGCAGTATTTT. Translated, it gives CSGRDPPTQYF.

The chain recombines TRBV29-1 with TRBJ2-1, with 8 bases lining up with TRBD2. Germline CDR1 SQVTM, CDR2 ANQGSEA. This CDR3 has 16 amino acids. This CDR3 is CRLKRGRVSSYNEQFF. The CDR3 region has the DNA TGCAGACTGAAGCGGGGGCGGGTAAGCTCCTACAATGAGCAGTTCTTC.

This clonotype was seen more than once but under ten times. The chain recombines TRBV12-3 or TRBV12-4 with TRBJ2-5; 11 bases are a match to TRBD2. CDR3 length: 15 amino acids. Trimming took 5 bases from V and 5 from J; bases not matched to a gene: 7. CDR3 sequence reads: CASSKLAGGGETQYF. In DNA, the CDR3 is TGTGCCAGCAGTAAGCTAGCGGGAGGTGGGGAGACCCAGTACTTC.

V is TRBV12-3 or TRBV12-4 and J is TRBJ1-5; 10 bases map to TRBD1. The CDR3 is 15 residues long. V trimming: 4 bases; J trimming: 4 bases; junction bases outside the gene matches: 4. DNA for the CDR3: TGTGCCAGCAGTTCCGGGACAGGGGTAAATCAGCCCCAGCATTTT. It encodes CASSSGTGVNQPQHF.

In this sample, this clonotype turned up a few times. V usage is TRBV7-2 and J usage is TRBJ1-1; 7 nucleotides agree with TRBD1. Germline V gene data show CDR1 as SGHTA and CDR2 as FQGNSA. Trimming removed 5 bases from V and 5 bases from J; junction bases left unmatched: 5. The CDR3 has 13 residues. The CDR3 loop is CASSGRQGTEAFF. For the CDR3, the DNA is TGTGCCAGCAGCGGCAGACAGGGAACTGAAGCTTTCTTT.

A few counts support this clonotype. The genes are TRBV20-1 and TRBJ2-5; either TRBD1 or TRBD2 may fit D (5 bases each). Trimming left V 5 bases short and J 10 bases short, with 23 bases between. Germline values: CDR1 DFQATT, CDR2 SNEGSKA (reference sequence). This CDR3 spans 14 amino acids. The CDR3 is CSAPLRGPQRGQYF. The CDR3 nucleotides read TGCAGTGCTCCTCTCCGGGGCCCGCAGAGGGGCCAGTACTTC.

In this sample, this clonotype turned up many times. The rearrangement links TRBV4-3 to TRBJ2-2; D remains unclear. V was shortened by 0 bases and J by 2 bases, with 4 bases between the two germline ends. CDR3 length: 14 amino acids. Germline V lookup: CDR1 LGHNA, CDR2 YSLEER. CDR3 loop: CASSQEHNTGELFF. The CDR3, as DNA: TGCGCCAGCAGCCAAGAACATAACACCGGGGAGCTGTTTTTT.

The V call is TRBV10-3, the J call TRBJ2-1; D not resolved. The CDR3 sequence is 15 residues long. Trimming removed 5 bases from V and 2 bases from J, with 13 bases in between. CDR1 ENHRY and CDR2 SYGVKD come from the germline V gene. Here the CDR3 reads CAISPDRQTYNEQFF. For the CDR3, the DNA is TGTGCCATCAGTCCGGACCGCCAGACCTACAATGAGCAGTTCTTC.

This clonotype appeared many times. V usage is TRBV29-1 and J usage is TRBJ2-1; 9 positions match TRBD2. Germline assignment: CDR1 SQVTM and CDR2 ANQGSEA. After removal of 4 bases from V and 2 bases from J, the junction contained 6 bases not matched to a gene. This CDR3 is 15 amino acids long. The CDR3 sequence is CSVVSSGTTYNEQFF. The CDR3, as DNA: TGCAGCGTTGTATCTAGCGGGACCACCTACAATGAGCAGTTCTTC.

The CDR3 sequence is CASSSNPASGRSYEQYF. For the CDR3, the DNA is TGCGCCAGCAGCTCGAACCCTGCTAGCGGGAGATCCTACGAGCAGTACTTC. The chain links TRBV5-1 to TRBJ2-7, with 10 positions matching TRBD2. V shed 3 bases and J 1 base; nucleotides not matched to a gene: 10. The CDR3 runs to 17 residues. CDR1 is SGHRS and CDR2 is YFSETQ in the germline V gene.

This clonotype was detected only a few times. The chain couples TRBV20-1 to TRBJ2-5; 9 bases map to TRBD2. From germline, CDR1 is DFQATT and CDR2 SNEGSKA (reference sequence). J was trimmed by 4 bases and V by 0 bases; bases with no gene match: 3. The CDR3 runs to 14 residues. The CDR3 DNA reads TGCAGTGCTAGAGATGCGGGAGGGTTAGAGACCCAGTACTTC. Protein product: CSARDAGGLETQYF.

The chain combines TRBV5-4 with TRBJ2-1, with 8 bases lining up with TRBD2. V gave up 0 bases and J gave up 14 bases; unmatched junction bases: 7. The CDR3 extends over 13 amino acids. Germline assignment: CDR1 SGHNT and CDR2 YYREEE (reference sequence). The CDR3 region is CASSLGREALEFF. The DNA of the CDR3 is TGTGCCAGCAGCTTGGGGCGGGAGGCCCTGGAGTTCTTC.

This clonotype was observed at least ten times. The chain employs TRBV7-2 and TRBJ1-2; D might be TRBD1 (6 bases). V shed 1 base and J shed 5 bases, with 11 bases lying between them. Germline CDR1 is SGHTA and CDR2 is FQGNSA. The CDR3 covers 14 residues. The chain's CDR3 is CASSLDGQPYGYTF. As DNA, the CDR3 is TGTGCCAGCAGCTTAGACGGACAGCCTTATGGCTACACCTTC.